Shown below are 6 T cell receptor beta chains from a single sample sequenced in a study of T cells in Graves' hyperthyroidism and ophthalmopathy. TCR beta CDR3 regions were amplified from RNA. When the TCR CDR3 underwent first-round RT-PCR, the HTBI primer set was used. TCRdb itself ran the multiplex PCR reads through MiXCR, one entry per CDR3 protein. The table records 250,000 to 400,000 distinct CDR3 sequences, roughly an eighth of them present only once. The source material was blood. The receptor source for this set is a woman between 40 and 55 years old with Graves' ophthalmopathy.

This clonotype appeared many times. The chain combines TRBV7-8 with TRBJ1-5; 10 nucleotides align to TRBD1. V lost 2 bases, J lost 1 base, and 2 bases stayed unmatched. The germline CDR1 and CDR2 sequences are SGHVS and FQNEAQ. The CDR3 is 16 residues long. CDR3 amino acids: CASSLRQGASNQPQHF. For the CDR3, the DNA is TGTGCCAGCAGCTTAAGACAGGGGGCGAGCAATCAGCCCCAGCATTTT.

This clonotype was found many times. CDR3 in amino acids: CASSPRQGLYNSPLHF. The CDR3 nucleotides are TGTGCCAGCAGCCCGAGACAGGGCCTCTATAATTCACCCCTCCACTTT. The V call is TRBV6-1, the J call TRBJ1-6, with 7 positions matching TRBD1. The V gene end was trimmed by 6 bases and the J gene end by 3 bases; junction bases not matched to a gene: 8. The CDR3 is 16 residues long. CDR1 and CDR2 from the germline V gene are MNHNS and SASEGT.

As concerns this clonotype: The germline gene is not matched at one end of the junction; a read error may be the cause. The V gene is TRBV5-4, the J gene TRBJ2-1, with 9 bases matching TRBD2. The germline V gene has CDR1 SGHNT and CDR2 YYREEE (reference sequence). The CDR3 extends over 16 amino acids. For the CDR3, the DNA is TGTGCCAGCAGCTTGGGGGTAGCGGGAGAGTACAATGAGCAGTGCTTC. Protein product: CASSLGVAGEYNEQCF.

This clonotype was seen at least ten times. V usage is TRBV24-1 and J usage is TRBJ2-1; D gene unclear. This CDR3 is built from 17 residues. Between the trimmed V and J ends, which lost 4 bases and 4 bases, there was a span of 19 bases. CDR1 is KGHDR, CDR2 SFDVKD, per germline. The CDR3 region is CATSEPQGMGLYNEQFF. In DNA form, the CDR3 reads TGTGCCACCAGTGAGCCACAAGGTATGGGCCTTTACAATGAGCAGTTCTTC.

This clonotype was seen more than once but under ten times. CDR3 sequence reads: CASRRQAGGRSNEQFF. The CDR3 DNA is TGTGCCAGCCGTCGGCAAGCGGGAGGGAGGTCCAATGAGCAGTTCTTC. The gene calls are TRBV6-1 and TRBJ2-1, with 10 bases lining up with TRBD2. CDR3 length equals 16 residues. Germline V CDR1 and CDR2: MNHNS, SASEGT. V was pared by 8 bases and J by 6 bases, with 13 bases of the junction left unmatched.

This chain joins TRBV5-1 and TRBJ1-6; no reliable D call. This CDR3 comprises 16 residues. Trimming cost V 0 bases and J 3 bases, with 10 bases left between them. Germline values: CDR1 SGHRS, CDR2 YFSETQ. CDR3 amino acids: CASSLEARNYNSPLHF. The CDR3 DNA follows: TGCGCCAGCAGCTTGGAAGCCAGGAACTATAATTCACCCCTCCACTTT.